The following is a T cell receptor (beta chain) sequence with its context. Its antigen remains unidentified. This specimen belongs to a study of identical twins. Unique molecular identifiers were present on cDNA, and template switching added a universal primer site. One entry per CDR3 protein, called by TCRdb with MiXCR from the 5' RACE reads. The sample has roughly 260,000 distinct CDR3 sequences, around an eighth seen once. Study-level findings and limits: Memory repertoires showed no such pattern, whereas abundant cord blood beta clonotypes carried fewer insertions. Zero-insertion findings could be partly confounded by invariant cells (MAIT and iNKT cells). Out-of-frame alpha sequences that twins shared showed excess low generation probability.

This TCR derives from a woman aged 18 to 35 in good health. The specimen sequenced was memory (CD45RO+) T cells sorted from blood.

CDR3 sequence reads: CASKLTDSTDTQYF. Here the CDR3 DNA reads TGTGCCAGCAAGTTGACGGATAGCACAGATACGCAGTATTTT. J is TRBJ2-3 and V is TRBV2, with D uncertain. Germline CDR1 reads SNHLY; CDR2 reads FYNNEI. Trimming stripped 7 bases from V and 0 bases from J, with 11 bases between. This CDR3 is built from 14 residues.